The text below deals with one T cell receptor (beta chain). This record comes from a study of blood T cell repertoires in COVID-19. Turning to the study itself: From T cells, B-cell-depleted T cells, or PBMCs came the material, which was cDNA or gDNA.

CDR3 size: 16 residues. V shed 3 bases and J 0 bases; nucleotides not matched to a gene: 4. CDR1 is ENHRY and CDR2 is SYGVKD in the germline V gene. Original methodology: Amplification from reference gene primers served as the basis for estimated nucleated cell counts. The method was immunoSEQ multiplex PCR; TCRdb's version includes in-frame clones alone and lacks a portion of them. V and J calls and clone size are copied from that table; D and trimming were computed from the DNA. This table holds hundreds of thousands of clones, about 86% found once. Sequencing was performed on peripheral blood. This rearrangement joins TRBV10-3 to TRBJ2-2, with 7 bases fitting TRBD2. This receptor was identified in a woman aged 50 to 60 with acute or convalescent COVID-19. For the CDR3, the DNA is TGTGCCATCAGTGAAGGAGCGGGATCGAACACCGGGGAGCTGTTTTTT. Translation gives CAISEGAGSNTGELFF.